This T cell receptor beta chain stems from a study of STAT3 mutations in large granular lymphocyte leukemia. General study findings and limits: TCR clonotype switching after therapy occurred in about 30% of the 18 patients. Every T-cell large granular lymphocyte leukemia patient had at least one immunodominant TCR beta clonotype.

This CDR3 comprises 13 residues. Per germline, CDR1 SGDLS and CDR2 YYNGEE. Trimming left V 3 bases short and J 4 bases short, with 11 bases between. Regarding this clone: Its antigen remains unknown.

TCRdb's table, derived via immunoSEQ multiplex PCR, lists solely in-frame clones and lacks some. Among under 25,000 clones, around 92% were seen once, and the ten largest hold roughly 45%. The chain joins TRBV9 to TRBJ2-7; unclear D gene. This TCR was sampled from a man aged 55 to 70 with T-cell large granular lymphocyte leukemia. Some clones in this sample may be carry-over from other donors' samples. Sequencing was performed on peripheral blood mononuclear cells. Here the CDR3 DNA reads TGTGCCAGCAGCGCCCACCCGAATTACGAGCAGTACTTC. Translation gives CASSAHPNYEQYF. The whole variable domain, remainder taken from reference TRBV9 and TRBJ2-7, is DSGVTQTPKHLITATGQRVTLRCSPRSGDLSVYWYQQSLDQGLQFLIQYYNGEERAKGNILERFSAQQFPDLHSELNLSSLELGDSALYFCASSAHPNYEQYFGPGTRLTVT.